This T cell receptor (beta chain) was documented in a study of blood T cell repertoires in COVID-19. Looking at the study overall: Some COVID-19 samples were acute and others convalescent; all came from the United States, Italy and Spain. PBMCs, B-cell-depleted T cells, or T cells were the source of the cDNA or gDNA that made up the material.

The J segment lost 3 bases and the V segment lost 2 bases, leaving 6 bases of the junction unmatched. Germline CDR1 and CDR2: MDHEN and SYDVKM. The CDR3 is 16 amino acids. Per the original methods: Cell counts per sample came from amplifying reference gene primers. This table comes from immunoSEQ multiplex PCR, and its TCRdb copy is limited to in-frame clones, with some not included. That table gives V, J and clone size, and the DNA gave D and trimming. The repertoire holds approximately 330,000 clones, 87% seen once, with around 10% in the top ten. In Seattle, patients joined the study during active infection and were tracked longitudinally.

The chain couples TRBV28 to TRBJ2-1; 8 positions agree with TRBD2. The sequenced sample consisted of peripheral blood. The TCR comes from a man aged 30 to 39 with COVID-19, enrolled during active disease. For the CDR3, the DNA is TGTGCCAGCAGTTTAATCGGACTAGCAGACTACAATGAGCAGTTCTTC. It specifies CASSLIGLADYNEQFF. Variable domain in full (rest from reference TRBV28 and TRBJ2-1): DVKVTQSSRYLVKRTGEKVFLECVQDMDHENMFWYRQDPGLGLRLIYFSYDVKMKEKGDIPEGYSVSREKKERFSLILESASTNQTSMYLCASSLIGLADYNEQFFGPGTRLTVL.